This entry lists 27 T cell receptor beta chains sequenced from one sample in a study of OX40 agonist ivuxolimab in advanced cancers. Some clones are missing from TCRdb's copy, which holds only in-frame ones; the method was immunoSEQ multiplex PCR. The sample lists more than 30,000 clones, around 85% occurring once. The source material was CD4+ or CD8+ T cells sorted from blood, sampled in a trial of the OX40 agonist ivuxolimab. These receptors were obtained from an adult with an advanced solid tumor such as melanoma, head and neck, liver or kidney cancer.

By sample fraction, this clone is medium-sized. CDR3 DNA sequence: TGTGCCAGCAGCGGCCGCGACAGGTTTTCCGTCGACTACACCTTC. It specifies CASSGRDRFSVDYTF. This sequence joins TRBV5-8 and TRBJ1-2; possible D gene TRBD1, 6 bases. Trimming removed 4 bases from V and 10 bases from J, with 23 bases in between. CDR3 length: 15 residues. Germline assignment: CDR1 SGHTS and CDR2 YDEGEE.

Written as DNA, the CDR3 is TGTGCCAGCAGAAAGTCACTGTCAACTAATGAAAAACTGTTTTTT. This gives the protein CASRKSLSTNEKLFF. The rearrangement joins TRBV6-1 to TRBJ1-4; D is unresolved. CDR1 and CDR2 (germline): MNHNS, SASEGT. V was clipped by 6 bases and J by 0 bases, with 11 bases between them. The CDR3 loop spans 15 amino acids.

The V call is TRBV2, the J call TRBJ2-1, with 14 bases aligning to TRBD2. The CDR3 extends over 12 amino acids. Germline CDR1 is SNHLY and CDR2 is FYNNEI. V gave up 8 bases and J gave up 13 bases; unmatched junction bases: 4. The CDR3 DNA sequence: TGTGCCAGCGGGGGACTAGCGGGGGTACAGTTCTTC. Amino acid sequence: CASGGLAGVQFF.

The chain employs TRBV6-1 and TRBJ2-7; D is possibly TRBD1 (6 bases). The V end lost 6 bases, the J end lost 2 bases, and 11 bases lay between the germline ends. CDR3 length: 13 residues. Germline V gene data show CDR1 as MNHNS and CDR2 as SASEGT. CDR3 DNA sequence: TGTGCCAGCAGGGGGGCAGGGACCTACGAGCAGTACTTC. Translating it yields CASRGAGTYEQYF.

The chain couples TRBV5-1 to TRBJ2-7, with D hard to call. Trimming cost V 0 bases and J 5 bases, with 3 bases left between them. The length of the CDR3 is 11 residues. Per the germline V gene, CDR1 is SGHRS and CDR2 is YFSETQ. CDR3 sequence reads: CASSLEDEQYF. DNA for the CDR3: TGCGCCAGCAGCTTGGAGGACGAGCAGTACTTC.

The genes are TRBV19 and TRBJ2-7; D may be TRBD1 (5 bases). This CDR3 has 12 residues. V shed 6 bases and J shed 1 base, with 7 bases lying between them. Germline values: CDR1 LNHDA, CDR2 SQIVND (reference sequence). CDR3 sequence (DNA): TGTGCCAGTAGCACAGGTTCCTACGAGCAGTACTTC. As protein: CASSTGSYEQYF.

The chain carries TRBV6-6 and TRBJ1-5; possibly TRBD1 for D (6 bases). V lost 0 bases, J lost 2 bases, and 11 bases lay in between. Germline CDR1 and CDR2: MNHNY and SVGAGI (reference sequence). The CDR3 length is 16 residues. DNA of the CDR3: TGTGCCAGCAGTTACTCGGGGGCGCGGGGCAATCAGCCCCAGCATTTT. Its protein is CASSYSGARGNQPQHF.

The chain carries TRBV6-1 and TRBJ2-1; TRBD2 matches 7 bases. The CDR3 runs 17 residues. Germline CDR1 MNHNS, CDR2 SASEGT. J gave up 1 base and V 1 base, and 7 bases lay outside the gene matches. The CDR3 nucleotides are TGTGCCAGCAGTGAAGAGCGGGGTGTGAGGTCCTACAATGAGCAGTTCTTC. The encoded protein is CASSEERGVRSYNEQFF.

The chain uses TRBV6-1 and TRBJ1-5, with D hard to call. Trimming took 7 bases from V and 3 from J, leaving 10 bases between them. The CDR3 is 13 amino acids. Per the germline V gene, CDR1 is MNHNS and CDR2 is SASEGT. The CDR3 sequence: CASKDRSNQPQHF. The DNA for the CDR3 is TGTGCCAGCAAAGATAGATCCAATCAGCCCCAGCATTTT.

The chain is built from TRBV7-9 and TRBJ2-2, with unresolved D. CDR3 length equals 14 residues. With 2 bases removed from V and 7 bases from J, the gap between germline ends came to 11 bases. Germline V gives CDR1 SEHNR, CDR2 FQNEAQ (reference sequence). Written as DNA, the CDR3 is TGTGCCAGCAGCTTATTTCTAAGTTTCGGGGAGCTGTTTTTT. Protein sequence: CASSLFLSFGELFF.

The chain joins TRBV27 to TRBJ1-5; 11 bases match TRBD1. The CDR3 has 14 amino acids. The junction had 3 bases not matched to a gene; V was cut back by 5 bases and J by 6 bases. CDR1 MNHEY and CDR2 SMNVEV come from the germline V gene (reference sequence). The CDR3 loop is CASSPGTGGQPQHF. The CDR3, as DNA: TGTGCCAGCAGTCCGGGGACAGGGGGTCAGCCCCAGCATTTT.

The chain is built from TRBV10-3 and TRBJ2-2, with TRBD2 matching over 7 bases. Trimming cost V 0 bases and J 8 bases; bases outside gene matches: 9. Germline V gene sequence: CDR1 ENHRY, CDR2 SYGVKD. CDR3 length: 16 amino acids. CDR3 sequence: CAISESVGGLGGELFF. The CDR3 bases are TGTGCCATCAGTGAGTCTGTAGGCGGACTAGGAGGGGAGCTGTTTTTT.

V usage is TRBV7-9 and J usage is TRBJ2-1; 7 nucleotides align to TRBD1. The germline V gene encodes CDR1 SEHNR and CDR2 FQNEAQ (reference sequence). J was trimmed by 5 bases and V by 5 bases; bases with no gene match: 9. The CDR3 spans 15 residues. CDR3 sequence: CASSRYRGAHNEQFF. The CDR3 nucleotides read TGTGCCAGCAGCCGTTACAGGGGCGCCCACAATGAGCAGTTCTTC. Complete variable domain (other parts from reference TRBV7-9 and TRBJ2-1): DTGVSQNPRHKITKRGQNVTFRCDPISEHNRLYWYRQTLGQGPEFLTYFQNEAQLEKSRLLSDRFSAERPKGSFSTLEIQRTEQGDSAMYLCASSRYRGAHNEQFFGPGTRLTVL.

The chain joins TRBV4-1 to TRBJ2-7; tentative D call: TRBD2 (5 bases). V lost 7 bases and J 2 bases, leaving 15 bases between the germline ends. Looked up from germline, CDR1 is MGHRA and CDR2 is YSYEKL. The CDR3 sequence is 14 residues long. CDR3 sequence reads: CASNQDRDAYEQYF. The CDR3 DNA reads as TGCGCCAGCAACCAGGACCGGGATGCCTACGAGCAGTACTTC.

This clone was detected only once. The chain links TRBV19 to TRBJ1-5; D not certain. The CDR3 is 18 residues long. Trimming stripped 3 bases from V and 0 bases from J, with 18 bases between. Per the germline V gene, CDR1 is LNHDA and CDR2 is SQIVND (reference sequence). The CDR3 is CASSMVGLSGHSNQPQHF. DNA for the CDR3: TGTGCCAGTAGTATGGTCGGGCTTAGTGGCCATAGCAATCAGCCCCAGCATTTT.

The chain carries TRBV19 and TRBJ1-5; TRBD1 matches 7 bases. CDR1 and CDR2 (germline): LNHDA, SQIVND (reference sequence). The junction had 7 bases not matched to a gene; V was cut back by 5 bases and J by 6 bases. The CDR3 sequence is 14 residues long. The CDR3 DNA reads TGTGCCAGTAGTCCCCAAGGGGGCGTTCAGCCCCAGCATTTT. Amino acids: CASSPQGGVQPQHF.

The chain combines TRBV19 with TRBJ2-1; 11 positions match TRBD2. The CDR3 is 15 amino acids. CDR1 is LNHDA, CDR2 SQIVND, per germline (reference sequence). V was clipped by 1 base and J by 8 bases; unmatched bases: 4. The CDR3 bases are TGTGCCAGTAGTATAGCTAGCGGGGGGTTCGATGAGCAGTTCTTC. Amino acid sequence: CASSIASGGFDEQFF.

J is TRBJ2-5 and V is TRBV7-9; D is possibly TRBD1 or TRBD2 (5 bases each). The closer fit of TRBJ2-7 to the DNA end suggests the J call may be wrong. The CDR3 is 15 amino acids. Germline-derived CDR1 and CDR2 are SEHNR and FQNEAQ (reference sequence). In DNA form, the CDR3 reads TGTGCCAGCAGCCCCCCAGACAGAGGGTACGACGAGCAGTACTTC. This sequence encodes CASSPPDRGYDEQYF.

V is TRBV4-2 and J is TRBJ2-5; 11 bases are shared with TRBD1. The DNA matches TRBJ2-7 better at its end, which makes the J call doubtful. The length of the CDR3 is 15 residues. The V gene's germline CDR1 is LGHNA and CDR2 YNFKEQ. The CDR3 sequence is CASSPGTGGPYEQYF. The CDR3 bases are TGTGCCAGCAGCCCCGGGACAGGGGGTCCCTACGAGCAGTACTTC.

CDR3 sequence: CASSFRSQLQETQYF. The CDR3 DNA is TGTGCCAGCAGCTTTCGGTCACAGCTACAAGAGACCCAGTACTTC. The chain has TRBV5-6 and TRBJ2-5; no definite D call. The CDR3 totals 15 residues. Germline loops: CDR1 SGHDT, CDR2 YYEEEE. The V and J ends lost 2 bases and 2 bases respectively, with 13 bases between them.

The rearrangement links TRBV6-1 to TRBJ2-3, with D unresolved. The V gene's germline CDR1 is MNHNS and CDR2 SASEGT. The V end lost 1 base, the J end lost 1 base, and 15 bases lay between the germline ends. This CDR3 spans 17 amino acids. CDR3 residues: CASSEVFGYSRTDTQYF. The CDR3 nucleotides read TGTGCCAGCAGTGAAGTTTTTGGGTATTCCCGCACAGATACGCAGTATTTT.

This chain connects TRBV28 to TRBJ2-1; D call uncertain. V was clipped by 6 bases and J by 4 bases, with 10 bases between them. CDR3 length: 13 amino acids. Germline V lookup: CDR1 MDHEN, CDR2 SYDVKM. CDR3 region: CASRAGDYNEQFF. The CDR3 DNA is TGTGCCAGCAGGGCAGGAGATTACAATGAGCAGTTCTTC.

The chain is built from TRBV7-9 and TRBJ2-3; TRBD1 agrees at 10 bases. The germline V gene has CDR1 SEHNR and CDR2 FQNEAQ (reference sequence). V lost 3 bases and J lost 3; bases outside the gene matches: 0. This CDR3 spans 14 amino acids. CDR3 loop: CASSLGQGTDTQYF. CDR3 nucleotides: TGTGCCAGCAGCTTGGGACAGGGGACAGATACGCAGTATTTT.

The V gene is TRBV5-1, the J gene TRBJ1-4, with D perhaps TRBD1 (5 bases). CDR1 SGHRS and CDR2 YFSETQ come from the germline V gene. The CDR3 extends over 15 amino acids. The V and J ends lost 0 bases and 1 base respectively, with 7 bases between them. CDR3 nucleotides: TGCGCCAGCAGCTTGGTGGGGGGAACTAATGAAAAACTGTTTTTT. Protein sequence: CASSLVGGTNEKLFF.

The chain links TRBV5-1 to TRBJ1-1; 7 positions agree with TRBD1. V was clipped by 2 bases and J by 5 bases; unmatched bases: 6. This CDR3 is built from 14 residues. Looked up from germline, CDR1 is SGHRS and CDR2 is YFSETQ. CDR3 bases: TGCGCCAGCAGCTTCACAGGGGTTGATACTGAAGCTTTCTTT. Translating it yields CASSFTGVDTEAFF.

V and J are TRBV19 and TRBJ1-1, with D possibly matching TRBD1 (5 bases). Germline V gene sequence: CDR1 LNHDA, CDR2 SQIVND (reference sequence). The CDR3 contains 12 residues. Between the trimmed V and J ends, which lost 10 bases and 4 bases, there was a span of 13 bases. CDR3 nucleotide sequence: TGTGCCACCCAGGGAAGATCCACTGAAGCTTTCTTT. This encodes CATQGRSTEAFF.

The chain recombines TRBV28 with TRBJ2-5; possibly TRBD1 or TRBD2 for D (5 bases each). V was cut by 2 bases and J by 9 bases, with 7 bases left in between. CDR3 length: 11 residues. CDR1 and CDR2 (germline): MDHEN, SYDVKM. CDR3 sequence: CASSLMGAQYF. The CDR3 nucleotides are TGTGCCAGCAGTTTAATGGGGGCCCAGTACTTC.